This T cell receptor (beta chain) derives from a study of regulatory T cells in long-lasting Graves disease. There are 17 residues in the CDR3. Germline V gene data show CDR1 as LGHNT and CDR2 as FRNRAP. V lost 1 base to trimming and J lost 0 bases, with 15 bases between them. Sequencing libraries for TCR beta were prepared with iRepertoire HTBI primers and Arm-PCR of CDR3 regions. Per the original data handling: Among the samples, 60 to 75 TRBV and 14 TRBJ segments were identified. One entry per CDR3 protein results from TCRdb running MiXCR on the multiplex PCR reads. TCRdb, not the authors, supplied the V and J calls. The sample includes some 600,000 distinct CDR3 sequences, approximately 16% of them seen just once. There are many counts of this clonotype. The sample's time point: newly diagnosed GD, antithyroid drugs for less than 3 months. There was RNA extracted from PBMCs, and the TCR library was made from it.

This sample was also put to use in a study of T cells in Graves' hyperthyroidism and ophthalmopathy. That paper adds: Every diagnosis used clinical symptoms, serum thyroxine and TRAb, thyroid ultrasound and orbital computed tomography.

The specimen comprised peripheral blood mononuclear cells (PBMCs), sampled at new diagnosis, from a patient treated with antithyroid drugs. J is TRBJ1-1 and V is TRBV12-5; a possible D gene is TRBD1 (5 bases). The clonotype originates from a man younger than 35 with Graves disease. The CDR3 here is CASGLALGGGLNTEAFF. CDR3 coding DNA: TGTGCTAGTGGTTTGGCCTTGGGCGGGGGATTGAACACTGAAGCTTTCTTT.